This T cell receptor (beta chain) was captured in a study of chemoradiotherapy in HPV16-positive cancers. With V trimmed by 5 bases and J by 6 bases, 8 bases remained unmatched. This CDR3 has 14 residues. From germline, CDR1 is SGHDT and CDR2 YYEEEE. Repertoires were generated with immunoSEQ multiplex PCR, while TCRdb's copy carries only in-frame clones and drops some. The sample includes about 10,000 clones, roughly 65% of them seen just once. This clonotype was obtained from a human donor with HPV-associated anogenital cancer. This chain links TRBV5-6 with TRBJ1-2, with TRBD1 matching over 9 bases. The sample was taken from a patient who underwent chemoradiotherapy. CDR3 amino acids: CASSFFDRGDGYTF. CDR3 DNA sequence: TGTGCCAGCAGTTTTTTCGACAGGGGGGATGGCTACACCTTC.